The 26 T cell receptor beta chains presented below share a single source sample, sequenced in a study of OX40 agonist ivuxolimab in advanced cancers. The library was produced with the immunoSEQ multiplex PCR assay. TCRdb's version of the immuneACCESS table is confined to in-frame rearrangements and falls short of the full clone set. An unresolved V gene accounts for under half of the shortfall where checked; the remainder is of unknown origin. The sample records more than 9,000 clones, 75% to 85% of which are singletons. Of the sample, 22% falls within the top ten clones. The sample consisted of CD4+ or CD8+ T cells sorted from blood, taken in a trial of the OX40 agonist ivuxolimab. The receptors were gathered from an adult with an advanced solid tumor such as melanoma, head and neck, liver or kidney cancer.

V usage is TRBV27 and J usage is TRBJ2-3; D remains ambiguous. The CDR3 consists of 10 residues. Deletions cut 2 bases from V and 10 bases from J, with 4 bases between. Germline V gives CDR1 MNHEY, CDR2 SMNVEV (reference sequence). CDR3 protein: CASSLRAQYF. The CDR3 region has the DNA TGTGCCAGCAGTTTACGCGCGCAGTATTTT.

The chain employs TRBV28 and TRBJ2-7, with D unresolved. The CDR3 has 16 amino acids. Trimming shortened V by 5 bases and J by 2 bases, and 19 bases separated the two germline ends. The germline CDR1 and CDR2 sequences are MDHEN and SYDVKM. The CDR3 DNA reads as TGTGCCAGCAGTCTCCTAGGCTCTCATCCTCCCTACGAGCAGTACTTC. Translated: CASSLLGSHPPYEQYF.

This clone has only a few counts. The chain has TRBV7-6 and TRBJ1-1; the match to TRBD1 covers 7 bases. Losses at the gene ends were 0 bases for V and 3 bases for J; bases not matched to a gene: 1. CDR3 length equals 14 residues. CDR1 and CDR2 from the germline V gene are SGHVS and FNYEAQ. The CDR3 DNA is TGTGCCAGCAGCTTAGCTACAGGGGACACTGAAGCTTTCTTT. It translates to CASSLATGDTEAFF.

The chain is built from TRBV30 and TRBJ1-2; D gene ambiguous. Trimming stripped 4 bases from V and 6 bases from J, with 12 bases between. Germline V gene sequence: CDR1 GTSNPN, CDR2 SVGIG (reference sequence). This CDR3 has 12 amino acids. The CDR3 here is CAWKFGVHGYTF. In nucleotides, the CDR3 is TGTGCCTGGAAGTTCGGAGTACATGGCTACACCTTC.

CDR3 in amino acids: CASRLQVNSNQPQHF. The CDR3 bases are TGTGCCAGCAGGCTCCAGGTTAATAGCAATCAGCCCCAGCATTTT. The rearrangement uses TRBV4-2 and TRBJ1-5; D gene uncertain. The CDR3 is 15 amino acids. The V gene's germline CDR1 is LGHNA and CDR2 YNFKEQ. V was cut by 6 bases and J by 0 bases, with 12 bases left in between.

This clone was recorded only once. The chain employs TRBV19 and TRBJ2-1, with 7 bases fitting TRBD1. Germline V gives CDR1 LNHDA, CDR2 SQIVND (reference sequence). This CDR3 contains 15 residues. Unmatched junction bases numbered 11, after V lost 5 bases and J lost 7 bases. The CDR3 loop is CASSHRDSGLNEQFF. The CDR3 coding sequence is TGTGCCAGTAGTCACCGGGACAGCGGTTTGAATGAGCAGTTCTTC. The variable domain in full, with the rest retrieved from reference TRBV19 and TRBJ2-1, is DGGITQSPKYLFRKEGQNVTLSCEQNLNHDAMYWYRQDPGQGLRLIYYSQIVNDFQKGDIAEGYSVSREKKESFPLTVTSAQKNPTAFYLCASSHRDSGLNEQFFGPGTRLTVL.

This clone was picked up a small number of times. CDR3 coding DNA: TGTGCCAGCAGATTGACAGGGAGAAATCAGCCCCAGCATTTT. This gives the protein CASRLTGRNQPQHF. The chain couples TRBV6-5 to TRBJ1-5, with 7 positions matching TRBD1. V trimming: 6 bases; J trimming: 4 bases; junction bases outside the gene matches: 6. This CDR3 contains 14 residues. In germline, CDR1 is MNHEY, CDR2 SVGAGI.

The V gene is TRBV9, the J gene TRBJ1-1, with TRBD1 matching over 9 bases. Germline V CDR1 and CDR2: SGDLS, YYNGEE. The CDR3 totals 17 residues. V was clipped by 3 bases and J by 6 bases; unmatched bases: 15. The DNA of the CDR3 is TGTGCCAGCAGCGCCCGGGACAGGGTAGGGTTAGGCCCTGAAGCTTTCTTT. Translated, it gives CASSARDRVGLGPEAFF.

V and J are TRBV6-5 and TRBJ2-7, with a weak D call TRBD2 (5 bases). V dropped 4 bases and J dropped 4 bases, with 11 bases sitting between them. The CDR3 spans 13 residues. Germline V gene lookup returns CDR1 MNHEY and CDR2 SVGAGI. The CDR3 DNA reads TGTGCCAGCAGTTCCGTTCGGGGTTACGAGCAGTACTTC. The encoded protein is CASSSVRGYEQYF.

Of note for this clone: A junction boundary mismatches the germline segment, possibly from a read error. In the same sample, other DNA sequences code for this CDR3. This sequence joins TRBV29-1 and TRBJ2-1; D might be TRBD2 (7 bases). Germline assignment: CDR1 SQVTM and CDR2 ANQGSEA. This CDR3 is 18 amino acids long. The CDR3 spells CRVEGGGGAGGSYNEQFF. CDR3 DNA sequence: TGCCGCGTTGAAGGGGGGGGAGGGGCAGGAGGTTCCTACAATGAGCAGTTCTTC.

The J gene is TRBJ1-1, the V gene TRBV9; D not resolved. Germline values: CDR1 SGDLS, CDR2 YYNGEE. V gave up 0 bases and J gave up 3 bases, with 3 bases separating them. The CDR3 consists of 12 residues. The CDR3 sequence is CASSVGDTEAFF. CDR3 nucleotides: TGTGCCAGCAGCGTAGGGGACACTGAAGCTTTCTTT.

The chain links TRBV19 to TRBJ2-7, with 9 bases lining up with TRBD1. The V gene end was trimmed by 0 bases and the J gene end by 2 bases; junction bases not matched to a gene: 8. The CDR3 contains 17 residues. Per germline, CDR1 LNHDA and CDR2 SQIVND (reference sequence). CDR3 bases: TGTGCCAGTAGTATAGATTTACCCGGGACAGGGCCCTACGAGCAGTACTTC. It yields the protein CASSIDLPGTGPYEQYF.

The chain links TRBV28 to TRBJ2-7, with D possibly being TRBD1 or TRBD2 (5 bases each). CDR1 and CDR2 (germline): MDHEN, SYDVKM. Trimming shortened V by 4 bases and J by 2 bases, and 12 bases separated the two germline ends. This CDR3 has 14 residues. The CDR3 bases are TGTGCCAGCAGTTCCGGGACGGGGACCTACGAGCAGTACTTC. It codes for CASSSGTGTYEQYF.

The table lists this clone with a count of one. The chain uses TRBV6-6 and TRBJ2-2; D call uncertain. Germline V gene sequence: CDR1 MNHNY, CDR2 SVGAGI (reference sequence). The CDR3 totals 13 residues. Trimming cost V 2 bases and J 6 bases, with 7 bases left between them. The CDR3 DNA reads TGTGCCAGCAGTTACACTTGGGCCGGGGAGCTGTTTTTT. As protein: CASSYTWAGELFF.

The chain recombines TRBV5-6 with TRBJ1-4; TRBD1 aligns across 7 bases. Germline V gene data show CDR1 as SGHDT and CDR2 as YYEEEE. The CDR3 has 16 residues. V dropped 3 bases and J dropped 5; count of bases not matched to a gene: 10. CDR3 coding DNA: TGTGCCAGCAGCTGGTCCCGCAGGGGGAGGAATGAAAAACTGTTTTTT. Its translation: CASSWSRRGRNEKLFF. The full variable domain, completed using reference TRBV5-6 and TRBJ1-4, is DAGVTQSPTHLIKTRGQQVTLRCSPKSGHDTVSWYQQALGQGPQFIFQYYEEEERQRGNFPDRFSGHQFPNYSSELNVNALLLGDSALYLCASSWSRRGRNEKLFFGSGTQLSVL.

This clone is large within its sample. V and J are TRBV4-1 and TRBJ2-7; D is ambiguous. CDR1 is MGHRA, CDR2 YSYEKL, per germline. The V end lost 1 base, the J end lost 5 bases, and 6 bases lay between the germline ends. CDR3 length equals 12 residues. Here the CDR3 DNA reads TGCGCCAGCAGCCAAGTCGGTAACGAGCAGTACTTC. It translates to CASSQVGNEQYF.

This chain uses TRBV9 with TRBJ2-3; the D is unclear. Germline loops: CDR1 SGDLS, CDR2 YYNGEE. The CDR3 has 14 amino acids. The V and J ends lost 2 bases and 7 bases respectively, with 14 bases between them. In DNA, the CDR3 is TGTGCCAGCAGCGTCGCCTCCGGGTACCATACGCAGTATTTT. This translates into CASSVASGYHTQYF.

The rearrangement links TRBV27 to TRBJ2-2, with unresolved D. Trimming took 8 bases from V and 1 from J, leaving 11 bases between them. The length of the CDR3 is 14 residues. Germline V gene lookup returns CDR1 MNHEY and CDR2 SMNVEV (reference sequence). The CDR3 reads CASQRLWNTGELFF. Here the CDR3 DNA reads TGTGCCAGCCAAAGGTTGTGGAACACCGGGGAGCTGTTTTTT.

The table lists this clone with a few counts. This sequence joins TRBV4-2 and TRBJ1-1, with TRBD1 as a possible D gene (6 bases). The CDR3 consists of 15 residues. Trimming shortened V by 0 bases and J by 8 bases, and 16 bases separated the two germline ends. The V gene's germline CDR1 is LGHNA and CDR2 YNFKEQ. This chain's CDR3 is CASSQEQGLGVEAFF. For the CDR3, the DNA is TGTGCCAGCAGCCAAGAACAGGGATTAGGAGTAGAAGCTTTCTTT.

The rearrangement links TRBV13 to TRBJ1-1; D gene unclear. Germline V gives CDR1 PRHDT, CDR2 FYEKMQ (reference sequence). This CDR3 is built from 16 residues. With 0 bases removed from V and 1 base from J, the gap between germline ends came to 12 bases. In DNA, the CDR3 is TGTGCCAGCAGCTTAGGCGGCAAGGGCTGGAACACTGAAGCTTTCTTT. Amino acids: CASSLGGKGWNTEAFF. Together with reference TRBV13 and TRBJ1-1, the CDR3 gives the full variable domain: AAGVIQSPRHLIKEKRETATLKCYPIPRHDTVYWYQQGPGQDPQFLISFYEKMQSDKGSIPDRFSAQQFSDYHSELNMSSLELGDSALYFCASSLGGKGWNTEAFFGQGTRLTVV.

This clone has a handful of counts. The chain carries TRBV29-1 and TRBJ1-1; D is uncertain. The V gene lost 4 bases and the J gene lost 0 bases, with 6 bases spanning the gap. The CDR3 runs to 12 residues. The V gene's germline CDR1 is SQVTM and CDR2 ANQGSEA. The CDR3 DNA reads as TGCAGCGTTGTCAGGCTGAACACTGAAGCTTTCTTT. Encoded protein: CSVVRLNTEAFF.

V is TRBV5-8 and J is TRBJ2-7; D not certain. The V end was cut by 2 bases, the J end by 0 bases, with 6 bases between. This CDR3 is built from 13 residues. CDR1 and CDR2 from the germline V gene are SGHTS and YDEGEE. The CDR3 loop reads CASSFSSSYEQYF. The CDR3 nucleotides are TGTGCCAGCAGCTTTTCCAGCTCCTACGAGCAGTACTTC.

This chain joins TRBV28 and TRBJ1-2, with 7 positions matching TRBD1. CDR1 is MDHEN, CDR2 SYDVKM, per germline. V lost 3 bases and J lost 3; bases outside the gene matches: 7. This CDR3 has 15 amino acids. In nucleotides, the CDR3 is TGTGCCAGCAGTTTCGCGCAGGGGGTTTACTATGGCTACACCTTC. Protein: CASSFAQGVYYGYTF.

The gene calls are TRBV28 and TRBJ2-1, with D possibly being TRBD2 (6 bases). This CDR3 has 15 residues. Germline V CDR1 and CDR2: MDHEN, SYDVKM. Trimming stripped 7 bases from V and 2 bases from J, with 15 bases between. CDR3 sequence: CASKLGGTTYNEQFF. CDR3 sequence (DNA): TGTGCCAGCAAGCTGGGCGGGACGACCTACAATGAGCAGTTCTTC.

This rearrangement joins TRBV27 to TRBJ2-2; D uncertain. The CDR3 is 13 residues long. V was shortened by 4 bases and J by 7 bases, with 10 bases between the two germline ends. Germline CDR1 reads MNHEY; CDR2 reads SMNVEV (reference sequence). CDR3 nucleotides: TGTGCCAGCAGTTCAGACCTGGACGGGGAGCTGTTTTTT. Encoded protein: CASSSDLDGELFF.

The CDR3 sequence is CSAQYNEQFF. Written as DNA, the CDR3 is TGCAGTGCCCAATACAATGAGCAGTTCTTC. The J gene is TRBJ2-1, the V gene TRBV20-1; D uncertain. The V end was cut by 6 bases, the J end by 4 bases, with 4 bases between. This CDR3 comprises 10 residues. The germline V gene encodes CDR1 DFQATT and CDR2 SNEGSKA (reference sequence).